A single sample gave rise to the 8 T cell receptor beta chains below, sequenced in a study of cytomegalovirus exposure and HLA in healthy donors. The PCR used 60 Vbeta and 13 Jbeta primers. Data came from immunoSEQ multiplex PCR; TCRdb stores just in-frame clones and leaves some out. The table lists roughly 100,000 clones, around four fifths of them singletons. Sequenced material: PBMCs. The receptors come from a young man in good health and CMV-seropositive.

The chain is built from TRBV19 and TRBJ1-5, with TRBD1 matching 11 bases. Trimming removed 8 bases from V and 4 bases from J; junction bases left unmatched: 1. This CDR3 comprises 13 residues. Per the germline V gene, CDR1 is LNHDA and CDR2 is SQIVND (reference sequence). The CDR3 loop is CASWDRGNQPQHF. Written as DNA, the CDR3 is TGTGCCAGTTGGGACAGGGGGAATCAGCCCCAGCATTTT.

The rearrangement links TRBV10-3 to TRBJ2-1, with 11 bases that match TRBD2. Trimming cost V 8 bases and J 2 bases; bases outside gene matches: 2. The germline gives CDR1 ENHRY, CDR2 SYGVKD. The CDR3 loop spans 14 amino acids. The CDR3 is CAIATSGTYNEQFF. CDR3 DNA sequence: TGTGCCATCGCGACTAGCGGGACCTACAATGAGCAGTTCTTC.

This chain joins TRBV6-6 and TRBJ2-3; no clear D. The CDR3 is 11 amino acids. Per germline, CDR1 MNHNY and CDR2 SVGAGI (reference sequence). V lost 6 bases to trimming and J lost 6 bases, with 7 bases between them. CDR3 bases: TGTGCCAGCAGCTACCCGGATACGCAGTATTTT. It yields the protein CASSYPDTQYF.

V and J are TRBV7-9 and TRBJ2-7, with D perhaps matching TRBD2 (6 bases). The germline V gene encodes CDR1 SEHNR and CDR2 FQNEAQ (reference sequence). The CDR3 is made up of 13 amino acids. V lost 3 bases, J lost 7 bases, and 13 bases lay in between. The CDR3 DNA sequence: TGTGCCAGCAGCTTGCCACCCGCGGGGGAGCAGTACTTC. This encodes CASSLPPAGEQYF.

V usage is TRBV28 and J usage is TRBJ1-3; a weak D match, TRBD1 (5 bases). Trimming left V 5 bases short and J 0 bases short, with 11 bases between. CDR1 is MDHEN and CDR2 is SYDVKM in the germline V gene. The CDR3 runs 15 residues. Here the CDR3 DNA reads TGTGCCAGCAGTCCGGGACTGAACTCTGGAAACACCATATATTTT. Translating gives CASSPGLNSGNTIYF. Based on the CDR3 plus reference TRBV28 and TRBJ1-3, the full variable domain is DVKVTQSSRYLVKRTGEKVFLECVQDMDHENMFWYRQDPGLGLRLIYFSYDVKMKEKGDIPEGYSVSREKKERFSLILESASTNQTSMYLCASSPGLNSGNTIYFGEGSWLTVV.

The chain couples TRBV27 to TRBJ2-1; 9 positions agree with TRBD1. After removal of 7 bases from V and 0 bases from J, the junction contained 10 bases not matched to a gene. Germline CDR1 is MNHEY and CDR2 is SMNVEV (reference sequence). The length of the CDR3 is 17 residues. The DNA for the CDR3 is TGTGCCAGCACCCCTTCCCCGACAGGGGGCTCCTACAATGAGCAGTTCTTC. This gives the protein CASTPSPTGGSYNEQFF.

The CDR3 DNA sequence: TGTGCCAGCAGTCCCCTATTCATAAGGGCAGGGGGCAGTTGGAACACTGAAGCTTTCTTT. Its translation is CASSPLFIRAGGSWNTEAFF. This sequence joins TRBV27 and TRBJ1-1, with 8 bases lining up with TRBD1. CDR3 length: 20 residues. Germline V gene sequence: CDR1 MNHEY, CDR2 SMNVEV (reference sequence). J lost 1 base, V lost 5 bases, and 21 bases had no gene match.

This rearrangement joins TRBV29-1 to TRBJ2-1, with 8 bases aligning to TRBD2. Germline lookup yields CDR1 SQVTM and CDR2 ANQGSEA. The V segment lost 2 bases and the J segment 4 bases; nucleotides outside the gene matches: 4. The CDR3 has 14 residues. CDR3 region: CSVESQREYNEQFF. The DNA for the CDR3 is TGCAGCGTTGAAAGCCAGCGGGAGTACAATGAGCAGTTCTTC.